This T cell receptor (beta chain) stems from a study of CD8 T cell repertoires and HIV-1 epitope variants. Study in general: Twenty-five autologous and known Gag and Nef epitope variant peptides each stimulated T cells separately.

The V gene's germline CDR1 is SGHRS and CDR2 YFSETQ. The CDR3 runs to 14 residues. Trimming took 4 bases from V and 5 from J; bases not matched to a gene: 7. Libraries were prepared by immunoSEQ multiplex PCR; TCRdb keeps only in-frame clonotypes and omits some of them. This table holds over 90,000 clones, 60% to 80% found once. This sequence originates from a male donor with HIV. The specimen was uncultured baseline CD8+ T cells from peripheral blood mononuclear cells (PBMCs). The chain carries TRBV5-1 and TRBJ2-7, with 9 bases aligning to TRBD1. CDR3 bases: TGCGCCAGCAGCACTGGGACAGGGCTCCACGAGCAGTACTTC. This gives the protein CASSTGTGLHEQYF. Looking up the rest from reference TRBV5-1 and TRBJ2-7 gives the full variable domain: KAGVTQTPRYLIKTRGQQVTLSCSPISGHRSVSWYQQTPGQGLQFLFEYFSETQRNKGNFPGRFSGRQFSNSRSEMNVSTLELGDSALYLCASSTGTGLHEQYFGPGTRLTVT.